This TCR beta chain came from a study of OX40 agonist ivuxolimab in advanced cancers. Across the whole study: Patients were infused with ivuxolimab every 2 weeks at 0.01 to 10 mg/kg. Of mixed ages from about 23 to 90 and averaging approximately 60 years, the group was roughly 85% male.

With 0 bases removed from V and 7 bases from J, the gap between germline ends came to 7 bases. The CDR3 is made up of 11 amino acids. Germline CDR1 and CDR2: DFQATT and SNEGSKA (reference sequence). Using immunoSEQ multiplex PCR, the repertoire was profiled, and TCRdb retains in-frame clones only, with some absent. The sample has tens of thousands of clones; 87% are singletons. The chain recombines TRBV20-1 with TRBJ2-7; a possible D gene is TRBD2 (5 bases). This sequence originates from an adult with an advanced solid tumor such as melanoma, head and neck, liver or kidney cancer. The material sequenced was CD4+ or CD8+ T cells sorted from blood, taken in a trial of the OX40 agonist ivuxolimab. The CDR3 region has the DNA TGCAGTGCTAGAGATCGGAGGGAGCAGTACTTC. Translating gives CSARDRREQYF.